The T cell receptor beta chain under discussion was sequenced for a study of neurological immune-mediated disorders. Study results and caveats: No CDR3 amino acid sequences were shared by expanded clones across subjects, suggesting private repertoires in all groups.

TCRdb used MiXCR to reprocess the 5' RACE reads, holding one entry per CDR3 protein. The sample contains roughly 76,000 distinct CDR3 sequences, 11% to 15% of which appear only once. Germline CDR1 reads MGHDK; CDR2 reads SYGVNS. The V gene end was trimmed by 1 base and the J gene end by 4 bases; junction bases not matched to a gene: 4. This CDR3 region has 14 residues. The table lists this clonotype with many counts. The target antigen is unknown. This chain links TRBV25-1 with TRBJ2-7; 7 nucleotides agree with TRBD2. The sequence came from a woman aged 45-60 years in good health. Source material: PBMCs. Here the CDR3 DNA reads TGTGCCAGCAGTGAATGGGGAGGGAGGTACGAGCAGTACTTC. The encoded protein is CASSEWGGRYEQYF.